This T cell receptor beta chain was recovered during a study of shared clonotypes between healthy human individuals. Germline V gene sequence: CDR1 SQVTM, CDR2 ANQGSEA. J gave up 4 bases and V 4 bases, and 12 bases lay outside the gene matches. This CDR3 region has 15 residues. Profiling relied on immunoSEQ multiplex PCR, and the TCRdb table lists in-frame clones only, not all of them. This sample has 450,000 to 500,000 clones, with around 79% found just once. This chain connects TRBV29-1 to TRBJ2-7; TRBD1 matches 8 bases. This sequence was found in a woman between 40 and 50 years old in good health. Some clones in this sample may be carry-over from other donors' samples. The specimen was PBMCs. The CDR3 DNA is TGCAGCGTTGGCAACAGGACAGGGCTCTTTTACGAGCAGTACTTC. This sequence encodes CSVGNRTGLFYEQYF.